This T cell receptor (beta chain) was captured in a study of T cells in Graves' hyperthyroidism and ophthalmopathy. Points from the study as a whole: Ophthalmopathy onset followed model prediction by a median around 6.9 months.

Diagnoses were made from clinical symptoms, serum measures (thyroxine and TRAb), thyroid ultrasound and orbital computed tomography. Researchers amplified the TCR beta CDR3 regions from RNA transcripts. TCR CDR3 underwent first-round RT-PCR with the HTBI primer set. TCRdb re-derived calls from the multiplex PCR reads in MiXCR, one entry per CDR3 protein. This table has around 500,000 distinct CDR3 sequences, roughly 15% appearing once. This CDR3 has 15 amino acids. From germline, CDR1 is MDHEN and CDR2 SYDVKM. J was trimmed by 2 bases and V by 1 base; bases with no gene match: 4. Concerning this clonotype: Its antigen remains unidentified.

This sequence joins TRBV28 and TRBJ2-7; 8 positions match TRBD1. Sample: blood. This TCR was recovered from a woman in her twenties or thirties with Graves' ophthalmopathy. In DNA form, the CDR3 reads TGTGCCAGCAGTTTATCGACAGGGGCGGCCTACGAGCAGTACTTC. It codes for CASSLSTGAAYEQYF.